A single sample is the source of the 27 T cell receptor beta chains below, sequenced in a study of OX40 agonist ivuxolimab in advanced cancers. Repertoires were generated with immunoSEQ multiplex PCR, while TCRdb's copy carries only in-frame clones and drops some. Here the sample spans tens of thousands of clones, about 89% being singletons. The sample in question was CD4+ or CD8+ T cells sorted from blood, obtained in a trial of the OX40 agonist ivuxolimab. The receptors come from an adult with an advanced solid tumor such as melanoma, head and neck, liver or kidney cancer.

CDR3 sequence (DNA): TGCGCCAGCAGCTCGGGACAGGGGACCTATGGCTACACCTTC. This sequence encodes CASSSGQGTYGYTF. The chain links TRBV5-1 to TRBJ1-2, with 10 positions matching TRBD1. The junction had 3 bases not matched to a gene; V was cut back by 3 bases and J by 4 bases. CDR1 is SGHRS and CDR2 is YFSETQ in the germline V gene. The CDR3 is 14 amino acids.

V usage is TRBV6-4 and J usage is TRBJ1-5; 7 bases are a match to TRBD1. CDR3 length equals 14 residues. Germline V gene sequence: CDR1 MRHNA, CDR2 SNTAGT. V shed 4 bases and J 4 bases; nucleotides not matched to a gene: 4. The DNA of the CDR3 is TGTGCCAGCAGTGTGGAACAGGGGAATCAGCCCCAGCATTTT. This translates into CASSVEQGNQPQHF.

The chain carries TRBV5-1 and TRBJ2-2; 9 nucleotides line up with TRBD1. V was clipped by 5 bases and J by 1 base; unmatched bases: 9. Germline V gene sequence: CDR1 SGHRS, CDR2 YFSETQ. CDR3 length: 17 residues. CDR3 loop: CASRPTPGQGNTGELFF. In DNA form, the CDR3 reads TGCGCCAGCAGACCGACCCCGGGACAGGGGAACACCGGGGAGCTGTTTTTT.

V gene TRBV15 combines with J gene TRBJ1-3; no clear D gene. The CDR3 loop spans 14 amino acids. V was clipped by 5 bases and J by 4 bases, with 12 bases between them. Germline lookup yields CDR1 LNHNV and CDR2 YYDKDF (reference sequence). Written as DNA, the CDR3 is TGTGCCACCAGCCGCGGGATTTTAGGAAACACCATATATTTT. Translating it yields CATSRGILGNTIYF.

This chain links TRBV4-1 with TRBJ1-1, with D tentatively TRBD1 (6 bases). This CDR3 has 12 amino acids. Trimming shortened V by 6 bases and J by 9 bases, and 14 bases separated the two germline ends. The germline CDR1 and CDR2 sequences are MGHRA and YSYEKL. For the CDR3, the DNA is TGCGCCAGCAGACCTTCTACAGGGAAAGCTTTCTTT. It translates to CASRPSTGKAFF.

The V and J genes are TRBV7-9 and TRBJ1-1; D not certain. This CDR3 has 14 residues. V was cut by 3 bases and J by 5 bases, with 13 bases left in between. The V gene's germline CDR1 is SEHNR and CDR2 FQNEAQ (reference sequence). The DNA of the CDR3 is TGTGCCAGCAGCTTTGCGGCGATGGCGACTGAAGCTTTCTTT. Translation: CASSFAAMATEAFF.

The chain combines TRBV4-3 with TRBJ2-3, with 11 positions matching TRBD2. The germline V gene encodes CDR1 LGHNA and CDR2 YSLEER. There are 16 residues in the CDR3. Trimming at V came to 1 base and at J to 5 bases, leaving 5 bases not matched to a gene. CDR3 nucleotide sequence: TGCGCCAGCAGCCAAGTTAGCGGGAGGGTACTAGATACGCAGTATTTT. This sequence encodes CASSQVSGRVLDTQYF.

This clone was observed a few times. J is TRBJ1-5 and V is TRBV7-9; D is possibly TRBD1 (6 bases). V was trimmed by 4 bases and J by 6 bases, leaving 16 bases between them. The CDR3 totals 15 residues. Germline CDR1 reads SEHNR; CDR2 reads FQNEAQ (reference sequence). DNA for the CDR3: TGTGCCAGCAGCTCCTCGACAGGACTTGGTCAGCCCCAGCATTTT. Residues: CASSSSTGLGQPQHF.

This chain's CDR3 is CATSRRGNNQPQHF. CDR3 nucleotide sequence: TGTGCCACCAGCAGGCGAGGGAACAATCAGCCCCAGCATTTT. The chain carries TRBV15 and TRBJ1-5, with unresolved D. V was pared by 3 bases and J by 3 bases, with 9 bases between. The CDR3 is 14 amino acids. Per germline, CDR1 LNHNV and CDR2 YYDKDF (reference sequence).

The chain joins TRBV7-9 to TRBJ2-1, with D perhaps TRBD2 (7 bases). The CDR3 runs to 15 residues. V was clipped by 2 bases and J by 3 bases, with 11 bases between them. Germline lookup yields CDR1 SEHNR and CDR2 FQNEAQ (reference sequence). The CDR3 DNA sequence: TGTGCCAGCAGCTTATCCGGGGGGCTCTACAATGAGCAGTTCTTC. It specifies CASSLSGGLYNEQFF.

The chain uses TRBV19 and TRBJ2-2; D not certain. The CDR3 is made up of 12 amino acids. Trimming took 5 bases from V and 7 from J, leaving 8 bases between them. Germline CDR1 LNHDA, CDR2 SQIVND (reference sequence). Here the CDR3 DNA reads TGTGCCAGTAGTTTCAATTACGGGGAGCTGTTTTTT. Translating gives CASSFNYGELFF. Looking up the rest from reference TRBV19 and TRBJ2-2 gives the full variable domain: DGGITQSPKYLFRKEGQNVTLSCEQNLNHDAMYWYRQDPGQGLRLIYYSQIVNDFQKGDIAEGYSVSREKKESFPLTVTSAQKNPTAFYLCASSFNYGELFFGEGSRLTVL.

The rearrangement uses TRBV6-5 and TRBJ2-7; no clear D gene. This CDR3 contains 11 residues. The V gene lost 4 bases and the J gene lost 2 bases, with 3 bases spanning the gap. The germline V gene has CDR1 MNHEY and CDR2 SVGAGI. CDR3 loop: CASSFAYEQYF. In nucleotides, the CDR3 is TGTGCCAGCAGTTTCGCCTACGAGCAGTACTTC.

This chain joins TRBV5-4 and TRBJ2-6, with a tentative D call TRBD1 (5 bases). Germline CDR1 reads SGHNT; CDR2 reads YYREEE (reference sequence). This CDR3 spans 16 amino acids. V shed 4 bases and J shed 1 base, with 12 bases lying between them. CDR3 sequence (DNA): TGTGCCAGCAGCCGAGTAGACAGATCTGGGGCCAACGTCCTGACTTTC. Translation gives CASSRVDRSGANVLTF.

The V gene is TRBV5-1, the J gene TRBJ1-2, with TRBD1 identical over 7 bases. Germline loops: CDR1 SGHRS, CDR2 YFSETQ. J was trimmed by 2 bases and V by 2 bases; bases with no gene match: 6. The CDR3 length is 15 residues. The CDR3 nucleotides read TGCGCCAGCAGCTTTCTGTCGGACAGGAACTATGGCTACACCTTC. This codes for CASSFLSDRNYGYTF.

A remark on this clone: This same CDR3 is encoded by further DNA sequences in the sample. The rearrangement links TRBV7-8 to TRBJ1-2, with TRBD1 identical over 9 bases. The germline CDR1 and CDR2 sequences are SGHVS and FQNEAQ. The ends lost 6 bases at V and 7 bases at J; junction bases unmatched: 9. The CDR3 sequence is 14 residues long. The CDR3 DNA reads TGTGCCAGCAGGGCTAACAGGGGGCCGGGTGGCTACACCTTC. Amino acid sequence: CASRANRGPGGYTF.

V is TRBV7-8 and J is TRBJ2-1, with TRBD2 matching 10 bases. Per the germline V gene, CDR1 is SGHVS and CDR2 is FQNEAQ. The CDR3 has 15 amino acids. Trimming cost V 7 bases and J 7 bases; bases outside gene matches: 10. CDR3 loop: CASILPGLALNEQFF. CDR3 DNA sequence: TGTGCCAGCATCCTACCGGGACTAGCGTTAAATGAGCAGTTCTTC.

This clone was seen a handful of times. The genes are TRBV9 and TRBJ2-3; 12 bases fit TRBD2. The CDR3 has 16 residues. The junction had 3 bases not matched to a gene; V was cut back by 0 bases and J by 4 bases. Per germline, CDR1 SGDLS and CDR2 YYNGEE. The CDR3: CASSVVASGRADTQYF. The CDR3 coding sequence is TGTGCCAGCAGCGTAGTAGCTAGCGGGAGGGCAGATACGCAGTATTTT.

V usage is TRBV5-1 and J usage is TRBJ2-7; tentatively, D is TRBD2 (7 bases). CDR1 is SGHRS and CDR2 is YFSETQ in the germline V gene. V was pared by 0 bases and J by 3 bases, with 10 bases between. CDR3 length: 14 residues. The CDR3 DNA follows: TGCGCCAGCAGCTTGGACGGGGGGCTCTACGAGCAGTACTTC. Protein product: CASSLDGGLYEQYF.

The V call is TRBV29-1, the J call TRBJ1-2; D call uncertain. Trimming stripped 3 bases from V and 4 bases from J, with 18 bases between. Germline V CDR1 and CDR2: SQVTM, ANQGSEA. The CDR3 is 15 residues long. The CDR3 protein is CSVDTEVQTLYGYTF. CDR3 coding DNA: TGCAGCGTTGATACGGAGGTGCAGACCCTCTATGGCTACACCTTC.

As to this clone: The junction and the germline gene differ at one end; a read error may be behind it. Other nucleotide sequences from this sample produce the same CDR3. The rearrangement uses TRBV4-1 and TRBJ2-5; unclear D gene. The CDR3 loop spans 16 amino acids. CDR1 is MGHRA, CDR2 YSYEKL, per germline. CDR3 residues: CASSPQSWGLVETQYF. CDR3 DNA sequence: TGCGCCAGTAGCCCTCAGTCGTGGGGTCTCGTAGAGACCCAGTACTTC.

This clone was found once. DNA of the CDR3: TGTGCCAGCAGCTTAGCTTCCGGGGGGGCCGGTTGGTACAATGAGCAGTTCTTC. It is translated as CASSLASGGAGWYNEQFF. V usage is TRBV7-6 and J usage is TRBJ2-1, with 8 bases fitting TRBD2. The CDR3 has 18 residues. V was pared by 0 bases and J by 4 bases, with 11 bases of the junction left unmatched. Germline lookup yields CDR1 SGHVS and CDR2 FNYEAQ.

The chain couples TRBV11-3 to TRBJ2-1; 14 bases fit TRBD2. V shed 5 bases and J 7 bases; nucleotides not matched to a gene: 7. The CDR3 totals 16 residues. Germline lookup yields CDR1 SGHNT and CDR2 YENEEA. DNA of the CDR3: TGTGCCAGCAGCAGAGGACTAGCGGGAGGCGGAAATGAGCAGTTCTTC. Its protein is CASSRGLAGGGNEQFF.

The V call is TRBV6-6, the J call TRBJ2-3, with 11 nucleotides matching TRBD1. After removal of 0 bases from V and 3 bases from J, the junction contained 2 bases not matched to a gene. CDR1 is MNHNY, CDR2 SVGAGI, per germline (reference sequence). The length of the CDR3 is 16 residues. The CDR3 loop is CASSYSGQGGTDTQYF. The CDR3, as DNA: TGTGCCAGCAGTTACTCGGGACAGGGGGGAACAGATACGCAGTATTTT.

The V gene is TRBV29-1, the J gene TRBJ2-2; D not certain. The CDR3 length is 14 residues. V lost 3 bases and J lost 1, with 9 bases in between. Germline V gives CDR1 SQVTM, CDR2 ANQGSEA. The CDR3 region is CSVDGPRNTGELFF. CDR3 in DNA: TGCAGCGTTGACGGGCCTCGGAACACCGGGGAGCTGTTTTTT.

The table lists this clone with a few counts. This rearrangement joins TRBV6-6 to TRBJ1-1, with D perhaps TRBD1 (5 bases). Trimming cost V 2 bases and J 0 bases, with 7 bases left between them. Germline loops: CDR1 MNHNY, CDR2 SVGAGI (reference sequence). The CDR3 has 14 residues. CDR3 region: CASSYTGVNTEAFF. As DNA, the CDR3 is TGTGCCAGCAGTTACACGGGGGTGAACACTGAAGCTTTCTTT.

The rearrangement joins TRBV11-2 to TRBJ1-1; D is perhaps TRBD1 (5 bases). Germline V gene data show CDR1 as SGHAT and CDR2 as FQNNGV. Trimming removed 5 bases at V and 3 bases at J, with 13 bases between. The CDR3 contains 14 residues. The CDR3 sequence: CASSIRVGDTEAFF. The CDR3 region has the DNA TGTGCCAGCAGCATCCGAGTGGGGGACACTGAAGCTTTCTTT.

In its sample, this clone was seen once. The J gene is TRBJ2-3, the V gene TRBV19, with D maybe TRBD1 (6 bases). The V gene's germline CDR1 is LNHDA and CDR2 SQIVND (reference sequence). V was clipped by 10 bases and J by 0 bases, with 11 bases between them. The CDR3 is 13 residues long. CDR3 protein: CATQGPSTDTQYF. Written as DNA, the CDR3 is TGTGCCACTCAGGGGCCTAGCACAGATACGCAGTATTTT.